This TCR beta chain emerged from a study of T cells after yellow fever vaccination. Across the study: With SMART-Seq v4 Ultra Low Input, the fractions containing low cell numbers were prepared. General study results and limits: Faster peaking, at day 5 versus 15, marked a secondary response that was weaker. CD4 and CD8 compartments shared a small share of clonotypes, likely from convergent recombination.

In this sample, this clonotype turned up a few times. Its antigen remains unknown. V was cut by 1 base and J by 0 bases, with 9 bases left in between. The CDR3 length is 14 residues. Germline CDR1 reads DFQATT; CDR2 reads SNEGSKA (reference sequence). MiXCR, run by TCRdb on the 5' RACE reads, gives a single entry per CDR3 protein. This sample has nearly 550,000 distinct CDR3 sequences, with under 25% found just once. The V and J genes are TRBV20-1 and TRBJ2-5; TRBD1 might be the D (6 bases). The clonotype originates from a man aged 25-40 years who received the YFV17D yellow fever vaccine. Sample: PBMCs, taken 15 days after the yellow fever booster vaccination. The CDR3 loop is CSARGDTNQETQYF. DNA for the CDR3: TGCAGTGCTAGAGGGGACACGAACCAAGAGACCCAGTACTTC.